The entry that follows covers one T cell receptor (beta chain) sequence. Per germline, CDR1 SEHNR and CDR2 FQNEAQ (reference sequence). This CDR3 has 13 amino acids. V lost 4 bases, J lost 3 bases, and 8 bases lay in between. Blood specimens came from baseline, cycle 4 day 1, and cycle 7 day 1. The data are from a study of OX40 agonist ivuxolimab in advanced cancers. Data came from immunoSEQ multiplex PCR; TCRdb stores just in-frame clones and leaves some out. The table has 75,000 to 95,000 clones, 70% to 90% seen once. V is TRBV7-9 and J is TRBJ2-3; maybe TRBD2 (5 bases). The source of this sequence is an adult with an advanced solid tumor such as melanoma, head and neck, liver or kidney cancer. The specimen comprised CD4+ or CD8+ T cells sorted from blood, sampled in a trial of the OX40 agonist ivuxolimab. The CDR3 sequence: CASSYGGTDTQYF. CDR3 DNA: TGTGCCAGCAGCTACGGAGGAACAGATACGCAGTATTTT.